This T cell receptor (beta chain) derives from a study of blood T cell repertoires in COVID-19. In the study overall: Nucleic acid was either cDNA or gDNA, and it came from T cells, B-cell-depleted T cells, or PBMCs.

The CDR3 spans 14 residues. Trimming cost V 4 bases and J 7 bases, with 14 bases left between them. CDR1 and CDR2 from the germline V gene are LNHDA and SQIVND (reference sequence). Data came from immunoSEQ multiplex PCR; TCRdb stores just in-frame clones and leaves some out. The table shows 110,000 or so clones, with roughly 84% occurring only once. This receptor was identified in a man aged 35 to 55 with acute or convalescent COVID-19. The chain carries TRBV19 and TRBJ2-1; tentative D call: TRBD2 (6 bases). Input material: peripheral blood. The CDR3 region is CASSKAGFQNEQFF. CDR3 DNA: TGTGCCAGTAGTAAGGCGGGGTTTCAGAATGAGCAGTTCTTC.